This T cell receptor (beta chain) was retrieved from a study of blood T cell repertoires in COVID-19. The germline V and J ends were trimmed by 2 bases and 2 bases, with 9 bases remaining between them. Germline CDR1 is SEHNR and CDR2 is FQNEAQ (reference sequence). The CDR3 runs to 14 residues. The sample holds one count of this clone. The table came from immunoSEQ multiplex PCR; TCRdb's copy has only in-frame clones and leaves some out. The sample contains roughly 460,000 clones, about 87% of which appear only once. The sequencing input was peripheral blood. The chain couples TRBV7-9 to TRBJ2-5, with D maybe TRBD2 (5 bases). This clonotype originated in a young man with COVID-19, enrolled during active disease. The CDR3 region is CASSLSSGQETQYF. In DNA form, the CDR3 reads TGTGCCAGCAGCTTATCAAGCGGACAAGAGACCCAGTACTTC.